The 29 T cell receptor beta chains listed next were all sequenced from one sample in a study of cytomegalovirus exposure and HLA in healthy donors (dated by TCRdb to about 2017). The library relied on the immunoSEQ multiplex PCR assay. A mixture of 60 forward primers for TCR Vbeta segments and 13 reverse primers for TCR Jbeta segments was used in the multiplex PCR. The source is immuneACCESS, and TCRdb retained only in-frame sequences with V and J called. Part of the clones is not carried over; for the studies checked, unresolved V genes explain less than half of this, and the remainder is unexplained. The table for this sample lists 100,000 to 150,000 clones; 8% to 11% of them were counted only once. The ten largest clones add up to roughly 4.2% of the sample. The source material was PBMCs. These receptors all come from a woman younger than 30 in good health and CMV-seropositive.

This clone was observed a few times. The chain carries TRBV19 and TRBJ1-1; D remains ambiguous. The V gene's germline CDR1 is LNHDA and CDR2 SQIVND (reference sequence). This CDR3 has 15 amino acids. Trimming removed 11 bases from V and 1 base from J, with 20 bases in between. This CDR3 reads CASRREDVRNTEAFF. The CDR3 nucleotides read TGTGCCTCAAGAAGGGAGGACGTAAGGAACACTGAAGCTTTCTTT.

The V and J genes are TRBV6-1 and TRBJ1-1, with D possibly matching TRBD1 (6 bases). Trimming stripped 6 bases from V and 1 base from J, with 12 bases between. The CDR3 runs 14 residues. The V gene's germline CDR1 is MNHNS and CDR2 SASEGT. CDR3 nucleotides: TGTGCCAGCAGAAACAGGGACAAGAACACTGAAGCTTTCTTT. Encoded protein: CASRNRDKNTEAFF.

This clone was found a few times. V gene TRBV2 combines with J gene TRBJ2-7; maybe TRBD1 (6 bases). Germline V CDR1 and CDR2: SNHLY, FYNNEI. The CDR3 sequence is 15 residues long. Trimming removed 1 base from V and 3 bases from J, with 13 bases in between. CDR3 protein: CASSEDGGLHYEQYF. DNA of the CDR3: TGTGCCAGCAGTGAAGATGGGGGCCTGCACTACGAGCAGTACTTC.

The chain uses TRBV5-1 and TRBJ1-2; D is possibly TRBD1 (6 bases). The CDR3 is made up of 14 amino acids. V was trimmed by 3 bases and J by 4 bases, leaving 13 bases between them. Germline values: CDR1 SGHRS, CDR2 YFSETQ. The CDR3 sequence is CASSSTQDSYGYTF. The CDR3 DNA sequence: TGCGCCAGCAGCTCGACCCAGGACAGCTATGGCTACACCTTC.

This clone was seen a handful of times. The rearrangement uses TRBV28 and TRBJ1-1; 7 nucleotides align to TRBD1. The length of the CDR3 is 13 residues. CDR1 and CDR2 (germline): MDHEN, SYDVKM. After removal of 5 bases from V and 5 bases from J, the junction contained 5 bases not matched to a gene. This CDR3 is CASSRDSGTEAFF. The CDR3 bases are TGTGCCAGCAGTCGGGACAGCGGTACTGAAGCTTTCTTT.

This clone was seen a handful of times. CDR3 bases: TGTGCCAGTAAGGGAGATAGGACCGGGGAGCTGTTTTTT. As protein: CASKGDRTGELFF. The chain has TRBV19 and TRBJ2-2; weak D call: TRBD2 (5 bases). V was clipped by 7 bases and J by 5 bases, with 11 bases between them. Per germline, CDR1 LNHDA and CDR2 SQIVND (reference sequence). This CDR3 is built from 13 residues.

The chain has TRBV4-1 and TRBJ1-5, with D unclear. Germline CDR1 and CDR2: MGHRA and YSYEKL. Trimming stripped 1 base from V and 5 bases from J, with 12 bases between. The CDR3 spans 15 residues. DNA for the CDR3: TGCGCCAGCAGCCAAGGGAGTGGGGAGGATCAGCCCCAGCATTTT. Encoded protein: CASSQGSGEDQPQHF.

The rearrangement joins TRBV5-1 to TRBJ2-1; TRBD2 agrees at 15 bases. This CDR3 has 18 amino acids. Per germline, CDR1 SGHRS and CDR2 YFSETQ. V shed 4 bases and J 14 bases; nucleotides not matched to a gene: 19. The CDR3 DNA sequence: TGCGCCAGCAGCCCCTTCGGACTAGCGGGAGGGGGGACCCAAGTTGAGTTCTTC. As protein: CASSPFGLAGGGTQVEFF.

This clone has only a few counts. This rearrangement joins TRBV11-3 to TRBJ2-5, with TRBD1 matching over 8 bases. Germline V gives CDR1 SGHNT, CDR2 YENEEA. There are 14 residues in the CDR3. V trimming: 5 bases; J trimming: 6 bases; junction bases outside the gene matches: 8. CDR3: CASSISGGAKTQYF. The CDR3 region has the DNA TGTGCCAGCAGCATCTCAGGGGGCGCGAAGACCCAGTACTTC.

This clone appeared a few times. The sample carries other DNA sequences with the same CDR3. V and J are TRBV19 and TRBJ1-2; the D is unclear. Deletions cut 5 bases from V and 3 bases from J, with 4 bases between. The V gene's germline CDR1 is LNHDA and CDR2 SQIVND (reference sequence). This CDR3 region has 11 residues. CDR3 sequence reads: CASSRDYGYTF. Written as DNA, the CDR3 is TGTGCCAGTAGTCGGGACTATGGCTACACCTTC.

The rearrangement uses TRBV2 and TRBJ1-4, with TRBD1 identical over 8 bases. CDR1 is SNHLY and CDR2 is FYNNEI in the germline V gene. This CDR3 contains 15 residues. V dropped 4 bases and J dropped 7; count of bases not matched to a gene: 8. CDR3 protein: CASSGSLDRAEKLFF. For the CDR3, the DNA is TGTGCCAGCAGTGGTAGTCTGGACAGGGCTGAAAAACTGTTTTTT.

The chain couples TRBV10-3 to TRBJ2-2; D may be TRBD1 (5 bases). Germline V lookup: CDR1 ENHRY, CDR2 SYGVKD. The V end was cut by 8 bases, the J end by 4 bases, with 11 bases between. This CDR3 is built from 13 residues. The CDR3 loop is CAILRTSTGELFF. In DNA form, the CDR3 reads TGTGCCATCCTTAGGACAAGCACCGGGGAGCTGTTTTTT.

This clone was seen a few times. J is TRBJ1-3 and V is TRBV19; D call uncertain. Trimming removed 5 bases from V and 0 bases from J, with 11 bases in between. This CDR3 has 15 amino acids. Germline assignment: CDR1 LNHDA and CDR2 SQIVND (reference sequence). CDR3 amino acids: CASSPTPDSGNTIYF. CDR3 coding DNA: TGTGCCAGTAGTCCCACACCCGACTCTGGAAACACCATATATTTT. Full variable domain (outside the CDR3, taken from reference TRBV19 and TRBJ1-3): DGGITQSPKYLFRKEGQNVTLSCEQNLNHDAMYWYRQDPGQGLRLIYYSQIVNDFQKGDIAEGYSVSREKKESFPLTVTSAQKNPTAFYLCASSPTPDSGNTIYFGEGSWLTVV.

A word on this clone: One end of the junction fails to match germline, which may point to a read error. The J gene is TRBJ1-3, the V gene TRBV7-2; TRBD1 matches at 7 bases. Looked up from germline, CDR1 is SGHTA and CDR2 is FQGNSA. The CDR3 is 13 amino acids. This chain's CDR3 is CASSLGPAGTVNF. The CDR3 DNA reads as TGTGCCAGCAGCTTAGGCCCTGCAGGGACAGTCAACTTT.

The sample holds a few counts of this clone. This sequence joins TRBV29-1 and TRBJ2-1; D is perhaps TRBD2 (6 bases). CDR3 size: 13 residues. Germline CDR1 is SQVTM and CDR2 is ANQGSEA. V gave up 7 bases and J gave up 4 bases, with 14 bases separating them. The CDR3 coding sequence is TGCAGCGAGCGGAGGGGTCCTTACAATGAGCAGTTCTTC. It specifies CSERRGPYNEQFF.

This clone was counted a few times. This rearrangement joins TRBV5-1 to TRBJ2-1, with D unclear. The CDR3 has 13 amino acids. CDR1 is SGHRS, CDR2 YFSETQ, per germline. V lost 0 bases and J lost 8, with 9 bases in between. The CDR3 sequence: CASSLAGSHEQFF. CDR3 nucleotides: TGCGCCAGCAGCTTGGCCGGGTCCCATGAGCAGTTCTTC. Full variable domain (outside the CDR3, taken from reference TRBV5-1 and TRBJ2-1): KAGVTQTPRYLIKTRGQQVTLSCSPISGHRSVSWYQQTPGQGLQFLFEYFSETQRNKGNFPGRFSGRQFSNSRSEMNVSTLELGDSALYLCASSLAGSHEQFFGPGTRLTVL.

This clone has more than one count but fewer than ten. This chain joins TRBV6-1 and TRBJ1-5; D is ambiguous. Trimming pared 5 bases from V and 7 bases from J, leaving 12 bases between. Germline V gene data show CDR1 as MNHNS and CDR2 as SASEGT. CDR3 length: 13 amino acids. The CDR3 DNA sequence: TGTGCCAGCAGTATAGGAGAGGAACAGCCCCAGCATTTT. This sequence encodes CASSIGEEQPQHF.

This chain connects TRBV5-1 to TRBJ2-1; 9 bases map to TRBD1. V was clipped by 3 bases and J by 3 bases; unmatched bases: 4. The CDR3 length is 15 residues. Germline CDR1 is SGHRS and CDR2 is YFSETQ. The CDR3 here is CASSWGQGYYNEQFF. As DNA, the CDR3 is TGCGCCAGCAGCTGGGGACAGGGATACTACAATGAGCAGTTCTTC.

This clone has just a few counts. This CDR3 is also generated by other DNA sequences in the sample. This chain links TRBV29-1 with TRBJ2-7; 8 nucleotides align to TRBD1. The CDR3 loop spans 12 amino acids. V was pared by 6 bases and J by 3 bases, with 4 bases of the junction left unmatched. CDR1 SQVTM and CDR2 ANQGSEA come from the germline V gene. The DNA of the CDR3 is TGCAGCGTCGGACAGGGAGGCTACGAGCAGTACTTC. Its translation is CSVGQGGYEQYF.

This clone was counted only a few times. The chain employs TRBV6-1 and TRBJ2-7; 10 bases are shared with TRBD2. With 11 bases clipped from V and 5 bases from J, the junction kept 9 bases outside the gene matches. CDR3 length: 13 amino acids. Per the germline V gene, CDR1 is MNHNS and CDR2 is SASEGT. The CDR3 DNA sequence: TGTGCCGGCCGGACTAGCGGTAATAACGAGCAGTACTTC. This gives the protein CAGRTSGNNEQYF.

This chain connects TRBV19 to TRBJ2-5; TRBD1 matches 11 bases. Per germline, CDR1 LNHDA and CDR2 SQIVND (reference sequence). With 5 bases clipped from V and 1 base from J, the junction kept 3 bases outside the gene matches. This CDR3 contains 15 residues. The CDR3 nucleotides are TGTGCCAGTAGTGCGGACAGGGGGCTCCAAGAGACCCAGTACTTC. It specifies CASSADRGLQETQYF.

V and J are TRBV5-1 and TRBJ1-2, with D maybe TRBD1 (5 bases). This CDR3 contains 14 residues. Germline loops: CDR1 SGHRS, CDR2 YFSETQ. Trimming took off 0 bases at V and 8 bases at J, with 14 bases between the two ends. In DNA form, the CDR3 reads TGCGCCAGCAGCTTGGGTTCGGCAGGGCGAGGCTACACCTTC. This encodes CASSLGSAGRGYTF.

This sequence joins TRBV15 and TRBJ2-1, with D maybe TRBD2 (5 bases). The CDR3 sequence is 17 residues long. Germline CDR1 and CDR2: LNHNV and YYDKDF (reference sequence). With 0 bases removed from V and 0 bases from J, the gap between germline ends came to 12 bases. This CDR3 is CATSRDIRGSSYNEQFF. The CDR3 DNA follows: TGTGCCACCAGCAGAGATATTAGAGGGAGCTCCTACAATGAGCAGTTCTTC.

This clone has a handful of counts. The CDR3 DNA follows: TGTGCCAGCTCAACAACGGGATCCCTACCCGGCGGCTACACCTTC. This gives the protein CASSTTGSLPGGYTF. This chain joins TRBV18 and TRBJ1-2; D remains unclear. V shed 5 bases and J shed 8 bases, with 21 bases lying between them. Germline loops: CDR1 KGHSH, CDR2 LQKENI. This CDR3 comprises 15 residues.

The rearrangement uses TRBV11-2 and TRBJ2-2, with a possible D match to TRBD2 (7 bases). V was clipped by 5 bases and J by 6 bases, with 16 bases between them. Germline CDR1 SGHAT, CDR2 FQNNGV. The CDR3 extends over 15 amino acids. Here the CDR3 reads CASSRGASESGELFF. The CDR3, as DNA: TGTGCCAGCAGCCGGGGGGCTAGCGAGTCCGGGGAGCTGTTTTTT.

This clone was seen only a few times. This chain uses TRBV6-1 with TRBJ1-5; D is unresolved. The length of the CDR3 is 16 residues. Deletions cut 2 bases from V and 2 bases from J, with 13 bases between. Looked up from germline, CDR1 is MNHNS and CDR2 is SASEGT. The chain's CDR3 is CASSERAGSGNQPQHF. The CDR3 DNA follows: TGTGCCAGCAGTGAACGGGCGGGTTCTGGCAATCAGCCCCAGCATTTT.

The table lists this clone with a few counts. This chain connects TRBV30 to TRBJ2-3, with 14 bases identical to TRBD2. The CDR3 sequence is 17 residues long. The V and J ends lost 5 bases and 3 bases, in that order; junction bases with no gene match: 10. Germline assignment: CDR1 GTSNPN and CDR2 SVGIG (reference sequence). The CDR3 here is CAWGRGTSGRGTDTQYF. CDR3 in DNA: TGTGCCTGGGGGAGGGGGACTAGCGGGAGAGGAACAGATACGCAGTATTTT.

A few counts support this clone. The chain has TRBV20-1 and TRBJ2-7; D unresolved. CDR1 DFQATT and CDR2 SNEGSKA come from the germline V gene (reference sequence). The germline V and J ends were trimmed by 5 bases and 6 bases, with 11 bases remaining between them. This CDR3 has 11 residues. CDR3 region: CSAGPVIEQYF. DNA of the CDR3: TGCAGTGCTGGGCCGGTGATCGAGCAGTACTTC.

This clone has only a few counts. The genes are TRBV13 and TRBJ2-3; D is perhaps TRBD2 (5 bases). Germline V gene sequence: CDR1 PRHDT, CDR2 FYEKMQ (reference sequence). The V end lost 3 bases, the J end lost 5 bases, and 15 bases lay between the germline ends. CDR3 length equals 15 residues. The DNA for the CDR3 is TGTGCCAGCAGCTTGGGCGGGCCCGTCCTAGATACGCAGTATTTT. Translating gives CASSLGGPVLDTQYF.